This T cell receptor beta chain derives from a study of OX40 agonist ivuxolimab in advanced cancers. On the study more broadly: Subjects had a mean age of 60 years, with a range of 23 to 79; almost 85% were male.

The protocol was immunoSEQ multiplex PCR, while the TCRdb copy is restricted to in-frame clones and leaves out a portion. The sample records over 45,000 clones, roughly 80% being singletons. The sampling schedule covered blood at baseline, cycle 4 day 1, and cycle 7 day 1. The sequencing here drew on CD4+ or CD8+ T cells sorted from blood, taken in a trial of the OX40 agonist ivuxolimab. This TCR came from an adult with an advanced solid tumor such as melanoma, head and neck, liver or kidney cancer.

The CDR3 coding sequence is TGCGCCAGCAGCTTGGAAGGGGTCAGCTTTACCTCCTACAATGAGCAGTTCTTC. Its translation: CASSLEGVSFTSYNEQFF. This sequence joins TRBV5-1 and TRBJ2-1, with D possibly TRBD1 on 5 matching bases. This CDR3 region has 18 residues. CDR1 is SGHRS and CDR2 is YFSETQ in the germline V gene. The V and J ends lost 0 bases and 0 bases respectively, with 16 bases between them. The full variable domain, rest sourced from reference TRBV5-1 and TRBJ2-1, is KAGVTQTPRYLIKTRGQQVTLSCSPISGHRSVSWYQQTPGQGLQFLFEYFSETQRNKGNFPGRFSGRQFSNSRSEMNVSTLELGDSALYLCASSLEGVSFTSYNEQFFGPGTRLTVL.